This T cell receptor beta chain was recovered during a study of regulatory T cells in long-lasting Graves disease. On the study more broadly: It was over 5 years of antithyroid drugs, with positive TSH receptor antibodies, that meant persistent Graves' disease. Study conclusions and caveats: It was in persistent disease that TRBV28, TRBJ1-2 and TRBJ2-5 were favored.

The time point here: persistent/refractory GD, antithyroid drugs over 5 years with positive TRAb. Following extraction of RNA from PBMCs, that RNA was used to make the TCR library. This clonotype was seen at least ten times. Its antigen is undetermined. Trimming took 0 bases from V and 13 from J, leaving 10 bases between them. The CDR3 has 13 residues. CDR1 is LGHDT and CDR2 is YNNKEL in the germline V gene (reference sequence). Arm-PCR of CDR3 regions with iRepertoire HTBI primers generated TCR beta libraries. Original methodology: Across the samples, identification revealed fewer than 75 TRBV and over 12 TRBJ segments. TCRdb passed the multiplex PCR reads through MiXCR, listing each CDR3 protein once. The V and J calls shown here were made by TCRdb, not taken from the authors' results. The table has 350,000 to 500,000 distinct CDR3 sequences, 20% to 25% seen once; the top ten hold roughly an eighth.

The sample in question was peripheral blood mononuclear cells (PBMCs), obtained when the disease was refractory, from a patient treated with antithyroid drugs. The receptor was derived from a female donor with Graves disease. V usage is TRBV3-1 and J usage is TRBJ1-6; no firm D call. The CDR3 protein is CASSQDFGVPLHF. CDR3 bases: TGTGCCAGCAGCCAAGATTTCGGGGTCCCCCTCCACTTT.